This T cell receptor beta chain came from a study of shared T cell receptors in the human thymus. The CDR3 consists of 15 residues. The V end lost 10 bases, the J end lost 2 bases, and 18 bases lay between the germline ends. Measured with immunoSEQ multiplex PCR; TCRdb has only the in-frame clones, and not every one. The table shows about 660,000 clones, with about 87% occurring only once. These data were also filed under a second study, of human thymus T cells. According to that study: The donors were infants in Finland with congenital heart defects, otherwise immunologically healthy. Thymic and blood repertoires seemed to show skewed V and J gene use. Related research has reported that thymic repertoires overlap highly among unrelated individuals.

Sequencing was performed on thymocytes. The chain couples TRBV23-1 to TRBJ1-5; a possible D gene is TRBD1 (6 bases). TRBV23-1 is an open reading frame whose function is uncertain. This sequence originates from a boy under three years old with a congenital heart defect. The CDR3 coding sequence is TGCGCCATCCCAGGTAGGGGGATGGGCAATCAGCCCCAGCATTTT. Its translation is CAIPGRGMGNQPQHF.